A single sample gave rise to the 25 T cell receptor beta chains below, sequenced in a study of cytomegalovirus exposure and HLA in healthy donors. A multiplex PCR was run with 60 Vbeta primers and 13 Jbeta primers. The method was immunoSEQ multiplex PCR; TCRdb's version includes in-frame clones alone and lacks a portion of them. The data hold roughly 100,000 clones, with roughly 80% observed a single time. The sequenced material came from PBMCs. The receptors stem from a man aged 30 to 39 in good health and CMV-seropositive.

The V and J genes are TRBV6-1 and TRBJ2-3, with D maybe TRBD1 (6 bases). This CDR3 has 15 residues. CDR1 MNHNS and CDR2 SASEGT come from the germline V gene. Deletions cut 0 bases from V and 2 bases from J, with 9 bases between. This CDR3 reads CASSEAMGATDTQYF. CDR3 nucleotide sequence: TGTGCCAGCAGTGAAGCGATGGGGGCCACAGATACGCAGTATTTT.

This chain links TRBV9 with TRBJ2-2, with D hard to call. In germline, CDR1 is SGDLS, CDR2 YYNGEE. With 4 bases removed from V and 5 bases from J, the gap between germline ends came to 12 bases. This CDR3 has 14 amino acids. CDR3 in amino acids: CASSSLTVTGELFF. As DNA, the CDR3 is TGTGCCAGCAGCTCCTTAACGGTTACCGGGGAGCTGTTTTTT.

This clone was found a few times. The chain combines TRBV6-1 with TRBJ1-2, with 10 positions matching TRBD1. V gave up 7 bases and J gave up 2 bases; unmatched junction bases: 4. CDR1 is MNHNS, CDR2 SASEGT, per germline. CDR3 length: 14 amino acids. CDR3 bases: TGTGCCAGCACCCCGACAGGGGGCAACTATGGCTACACCTTC. It translates to CASTPTGGNYGYTF.

Only one count was recorded for this clone. The chain joins TRBV11-2 to TRBJ2-7, with TRBD1 matching 10 bases. Germline V CDR1 and CDR2: SGHAT, FQNNGV. The trim removed 5 bases at V and 5 bases at J, leaving 9 bases unmatched. The CDR3 has 15 amino acids. CDR3 region: CASSAGTGDVHEQYF. The CDR3 region has the DNA TGTGCCAGCAGCGCCGGGACAGGGGACGTGCACGAGCAGTACTTC.

The V and J genes are TRBV7-8 and TRBJ2-5; D is possibly TRBD1 (7 bases). The germline V and J ends were trimmed by 5 bases and 2 bases, with 9 bases remaining between them. CDR3 size: 13 residues. Germline V gives CDR1 SGHVS, CDR2 FQNEAQ. The CDR3 is CASSAGQQETQYF. CDR3 sequence (DNA): TGTGCCAGCAGCGCGGGACAGCAAGAGACCCAGTACTTC.

V gene TRBV10-3 combines with J gene TRBJ1-1; D uncertain. The CDR3 consists of 13 residues. The V and J ends lost 0 bases and 4 bases respectively, with 6 bases between them. Germline V gene lookup returns CDR1 ENHRY and CDR2 SYGVKD. The CDR3 bases are TGTGCCATCAGTGAGTCAACAGCCACTGAAGCTTTCTTT. As protein: CAISESTATEAFF.

V and J are TRBV6-5 and TRBJ1-2, with TRBD1 matching 7 bases. V lost 5 bases and J lost 1; bases outside the gene matches: 7. CDR3 length equals 15 residues. Germline V gene data show CDR1 as MNHEY and CDR2 as SVGAGI. CDR3 sequence reads: CASSLRQGFNYGYTF. CDR3 DNA sequence: TGTGCCAGCAGTCTCAGACAGGGCTTTAACTATGGCTACACCTTC.

The V gene is TRBV6-7, the J gene TRBJ2-7; 9 bases align to TRBD1. TRBV6-7 is identified as an open reading frame with a role that is uncertain. V lost 6 bases, J lost 7 bases, and 4 bases stayed unmatched. The CDR3 sequence is 12 residues long. CDR3 sequence reads: CASSPGQGEQYF. The CDR3 nucleotides read TGTGCCAGCAGCCCTGGACAGGGGGAGCAGTACTTC.

This clone was observed a few times. This rearrangement joins TRBV28 to TRBJ1-6; 8 bases are a match to TRBD1. The CDR3 extends over 14 amino acids. Per germline, CDR1 MDHEN and CDR2 SYDVKM. V gave up 8 bases and J gave up 9 bases; unmatched junction bases: 9. CDR3 residues: CASFAQGAVSPLHF. Written as DNA, the CDR3 is TGTGCCAGCTTCGCTCAGGGGGCAGTTTCACCCCTCCACTTT.

The chain uses TRBV6-1 and TRBJ1-4; a possible D gene is TRBD1 (6 bases). Germline CDR1 reads MNHNS; CDR2 reads SASEGT. The CDR3 has 14 amino acids. V lost 5 bases and J lost 7, with 14 bases in between. DNA of the CDR3: TGTGCCAGCAGTTCCAGACAGGCGGGTGAAAAACTGTTTTTT. Encoded protein: CASSSRQAGEKLFF.

This clone turned up a few times. This chain links TRBV5-6 with TRBJ2-7; D is unclear. Germline CDR1 SGHDT, CDR2 YYEEEE. The ends were cut back, 3 bases at V and 3 bases at J, with 7 bases in the middle. The CDR3 is 12 residues long. This CDR3 is CASSSFGYEQYF. The CDR3 bases are TGTGCCAGCAGCTCTTTCGGCTACGAGCAGTACTTC.

J is TRBJ1-5 and V is TRBV6-1; TRBD1 might be the D (6 bases). V lost 4 bases and J lost 2, with 9 bases in between. CDR3 length: 14 residues. The germline CDR1 and CDR2 sequences are MNHNS and SASEGT. The CDR3 loop is CASSGAGGNQPQHF. The CDR3 DNA follows: TGTGCCAGCAGTGGGGCAGGGGGCAATCAGCCCCAGCATTTT.

V is TRBV6-6 and J is TRBJ1-6; D is perhaps TRBD1 (6 bases). CDR1 and CDR2 (germline): MNHNY, SVGAGI (reference sequence). The CDR3 is 16 residues long. Trimming removed 2 bases from V and 2 bases from J, with 10 bases in between. This chain's CDR3 is CASSYGQGPYNSPLHF. In DNA, the CDR3 is TGTGCCAGCAGTTACGGGCAGGGGCCCTATAATTCACCCCTCCACTTT.

This chain links TRBV7-8 with TRBJ1-2; TRBD1 matches at 12 bases. CDR1 is SGHVS, CDR2 FQNEAQ, per germline. The CDR3 runs 15 residues. The V gene end was trimmed by 5 bases and the J gene end by 8 bases; junction bases not matched to a gene: 9. This chain's CDR3 is CASSLGQGAMRGYTF. CDR3 nucleotides: TGTGCCAGCAGCCTGGGACAGGGGGCGATGCGCGGCTACACCTTC.

The V and J genes are TRBV6-6 and TRBJ1-2; no clear D gene. V lost 6 bases to trimming and J lost 6 bases, with 17 bases between them. Germline assignment: CDR1 MNHNY and CDR2 SVGAGI (reference sequence). This CDR3 contains 14 residues. The CDR3 DNA follows: TGTGCCAGCAGCCTTTCGGGATGGGCGGATGGCTACACCTTC. Its protein product is CASSLSGWADGYTF.

The chain couples TRBV7-2 to TRBJ2-5; no reliable D call. V lost 4 bases and J lost 2, with 11 bases in between. This CDR3 comprises 14 residues. The V gene's germline CDR1 is SGHTA and CDR2 FQGNSA. This chain's CDR3 is CASSSLGLQETQYF. In DNA, the CDR3 is TGTGCCAGCAGCTCTCTGGGCCTTCAAGAGACCCAGTACTTC.

J is TRBJ1-4 and V is TRBV2; 8 positions agree with TRBD1. The V and J ends lost 8 bases and 4 bases, in that order; junction bases with no gene match: 9. Germline V gene lookup returns CDR1 SNHLY and CDR2 FYNNEI. The CDR3 loop spans 15 amino acids. CDR3 sequence: CASQTDRGRNEKLFF. The CDR3, as DNA: TGTGCCAGCCAAACTGACAGGGGACGTAATGAAAAACTGTTTTTT.

The chain uses TRBV30 and TRBJ1-2; 9 bases map to TRBD1. J lost 1 base, V lost 2 bases, and 5 bases had no gene match. The V gene's germline CDR1 is GTSNPN and CDR2 SVGIG (reference sequence). This CDR3 spans 15 amino acids. CDR3: CAWSLRTGVNYGYTF. CDR3 sequence (DNA): TGTGCCTGGAGTTTACGGACAGGGGTTAACTATGGCTACACCTTC.

V and J are TRBV4-1 and TRBJ1-3; 7 nucleotides line up with TRBD1. In germline, CDR1 is MGHRA, CDR2 YSYEKL. CDR3 size: 17 residues. Germline trimming cut 3 bases from V and 0 bases from J; bases unmatched to any gene: 8. The DNA for the CDR3 is TGCGCCAGCAGCCACCCTCCCAGGGGGGCCTCTGGAAACACCATATATTTT. Amino acid sequence: CASSHPPRGASGNTIYF.

The chain employs TRBV19 and TRBJ1-4; 7 nucleotides match TRBD1. Germline V gives CDR1 LNHDA, CDR2 SQIVND (reference sequence). This CDR3 contains 15 residues. V gave up 6 bases and J gave up 3 bases; unmatched junction bases: 7. The chain's CDR3 is CASSPPGQPNEKLFF. The DNA of the CDR3 is TGTGCCAGTAGCCCCCCGGGACAGCCTAATGAAAAACTGTTTTTT.

This clone has just a few counts. The gene calls are TRBV5-5 and TRBJ2-5; D may be TRBD2 (6 bases). Per germline, CDR1 SGHKS and CDR2 YYEKEE (reference sequence). The CDR3 spans 13 residues. With 5 bases removed from V and 2 bases from J, the gap between germline ends came to 10 bases. The CDR3 nucleotides are TGTGCCAGCAGATTAGGAGGGCAAGAGACCCAGTACTTC. Amino acid sequence: CASRLGGQETQYF.

The rearrangement links TRBV4-2 to TRBJ1-4, with D unresolved. The V gene's germline CDR1 is LGHNA and CDR2 YNFKEQ. The CDR3 totals 16 residues. V was cut by 1 base and J by 6 bases, with 15 bases left in between. The CDR3 here is CASSQGGPGRDEKLFF. The CDR3 region has the DNA TGTGCCAGCAGCCAAGGAGGGCCGGGGAGGGATGAAAAACTGTTTTTT.

This sequence joins TRBV10-1 and TRBJ2-5; 8 bases are a match to TRBD2. Losses at the gene ends were 8 bases for V and 5 bases for J; bases not matched to a gene: 13. Germline V gene data show CDR1 as WNHNN and CDR2 as SYGVQD (reference sequence). This CDR3 comprises 15 residues. The CDR3 sequence is CASGPGLGAGETQYF. The CDR3 coding sequence is TGCGCCAGCGGACCGGGACTAGGGGCCGGGGAGACCCAGTACTTC.

This rearrangement joins TRBV27 to TRBJ1-6, with D perhaps matching TRBD1 (6 bases). The CDR3 extends over 14 amino acids. Germline-derived CDR1 and CDR2 are MNHEY and SMNVEV (reference sequence). V gave up 3 bases and J gave up 4 bases, with 7 bases separating them. For the CDR3, the DNA is TGTGCCAGCAGTTTTGGACAGTATAATTCACCCCTCCACTTT. Protein sequence: CASSFGQYNSPLHF.

This clone has more than one count but fewer than ten. The chain employs TRBV4-1 and TRBJ2-3; weak D call: TRBD1 (5 bases). CDR1 MGHRA and CDR2 YSYEKL come from the germline V gene. CDR3 length: 14 residues. V lost 4 bases and J lost 1, with 9 bases in between. The CDR3 is CASSRRAGTDTQYF. CDR3 in DNA: TGCGCCAGCAGCCGCAGGGCCGGCACAGATACGCAGTATTTT.